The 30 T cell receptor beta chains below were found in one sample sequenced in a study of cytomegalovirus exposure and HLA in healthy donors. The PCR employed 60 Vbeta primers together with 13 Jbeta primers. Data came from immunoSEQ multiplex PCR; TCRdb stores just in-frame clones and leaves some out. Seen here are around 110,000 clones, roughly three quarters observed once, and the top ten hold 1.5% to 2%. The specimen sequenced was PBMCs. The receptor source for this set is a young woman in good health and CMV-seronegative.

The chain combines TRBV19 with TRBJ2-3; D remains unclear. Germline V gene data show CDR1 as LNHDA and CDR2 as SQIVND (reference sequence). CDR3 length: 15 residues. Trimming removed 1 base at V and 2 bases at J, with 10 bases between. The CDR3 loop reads CASSIGPGYTDTQYF. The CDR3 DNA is TGTGCCAGTAGTATAGGACCGGGTTACACAGATACGCAGTATTTT. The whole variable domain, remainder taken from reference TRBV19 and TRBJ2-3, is DGGITQSPKYLFRKEGQNVTLSCEQNLNHDAMYWYRQDPGQGLRLIYYSQIVNDFQKGDIAEGYSVSREKKESFPLTVTSAQKNPTAFYLCASSIGPGYTDTQYFGPGTRLTVL.

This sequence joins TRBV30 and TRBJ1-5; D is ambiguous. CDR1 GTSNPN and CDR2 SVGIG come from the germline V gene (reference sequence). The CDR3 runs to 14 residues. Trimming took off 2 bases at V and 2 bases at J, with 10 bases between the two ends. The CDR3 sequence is CAWSHGVGNQPQHF. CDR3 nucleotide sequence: TGTGCCTGGAGTCACGGGGTGGGCAATCAGCCCCAGCATTTT.

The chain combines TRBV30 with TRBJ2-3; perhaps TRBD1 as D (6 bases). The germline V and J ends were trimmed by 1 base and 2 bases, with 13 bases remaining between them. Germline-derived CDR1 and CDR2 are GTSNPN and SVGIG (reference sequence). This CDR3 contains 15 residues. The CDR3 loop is CAWSEDSTATDTQYF. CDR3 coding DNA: TGTGCCTGGAGTGAGGACAGCACTGCCACAGATACGCAGTATTTT.

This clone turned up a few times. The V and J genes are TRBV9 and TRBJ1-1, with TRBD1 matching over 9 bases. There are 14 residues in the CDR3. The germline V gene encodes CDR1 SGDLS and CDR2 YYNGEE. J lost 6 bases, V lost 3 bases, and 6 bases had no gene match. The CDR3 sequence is CASSAGDRVPEAFF. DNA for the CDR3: TGTGCCAGCAGCGCGGGGGACAGGGTTCCTGAAGCTTTCTTT.

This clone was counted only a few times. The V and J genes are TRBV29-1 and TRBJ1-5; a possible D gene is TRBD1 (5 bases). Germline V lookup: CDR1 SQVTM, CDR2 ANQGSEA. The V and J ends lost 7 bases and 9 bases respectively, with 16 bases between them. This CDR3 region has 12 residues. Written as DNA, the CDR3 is TGCAGCGCCTTAGCGTCCGGGGGGCCCCAGCATTTT. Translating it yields CSALASGGPQHF. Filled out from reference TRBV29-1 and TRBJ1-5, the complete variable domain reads SAVISQKPSRDICQRGTSLTIQCQVDSQVTMMFWYRQQPGQSLTLIATANQGSEATYESGFVIDKFPISRPNLTFSTLTVSNMSPEDSSIYLCSALASGGPQHFGDGTRLSIL.

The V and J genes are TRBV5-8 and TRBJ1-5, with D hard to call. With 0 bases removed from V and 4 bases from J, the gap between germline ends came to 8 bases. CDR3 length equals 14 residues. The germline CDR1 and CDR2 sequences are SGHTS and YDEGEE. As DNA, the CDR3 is TGTGCCAGCAGCTTGGTTAGTCGGAATCAGCCCCAGCATTTT. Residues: CASSLVSRNQPQHF.

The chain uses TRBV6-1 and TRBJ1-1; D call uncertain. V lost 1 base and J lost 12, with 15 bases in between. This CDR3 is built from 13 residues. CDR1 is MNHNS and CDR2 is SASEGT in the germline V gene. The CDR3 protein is CASSEEAGSPTFF. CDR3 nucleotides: TGTGCCAGCAGTGAAGAGGCGGGGAGTCCGACTTTCTTT.

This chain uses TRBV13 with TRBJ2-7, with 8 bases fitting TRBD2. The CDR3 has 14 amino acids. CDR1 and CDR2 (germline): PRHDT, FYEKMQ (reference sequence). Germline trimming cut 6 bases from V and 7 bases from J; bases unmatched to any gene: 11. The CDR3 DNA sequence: TGTGCCAGCAGGCCACGGGGGGGCCGTCGGGAGCAGTACTTC. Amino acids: CASRPRGGRREQYF.

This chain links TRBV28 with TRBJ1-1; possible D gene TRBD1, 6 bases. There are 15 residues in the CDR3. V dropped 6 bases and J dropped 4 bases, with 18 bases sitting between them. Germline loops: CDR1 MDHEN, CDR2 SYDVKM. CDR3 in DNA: TGTGCCAGCAGCCCGCCCCAGGGGATGATCACTGAAGCTTTCTTT. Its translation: CASSPPQGMITEAFF.

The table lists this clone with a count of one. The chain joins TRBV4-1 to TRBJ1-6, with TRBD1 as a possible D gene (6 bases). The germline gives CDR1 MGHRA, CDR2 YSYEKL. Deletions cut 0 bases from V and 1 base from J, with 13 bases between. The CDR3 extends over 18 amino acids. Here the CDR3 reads CASSQDREGDSYNSPLHF. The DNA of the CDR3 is TGCGCCAGCAGCCAAGATCGGGAGGGGGATTCCTATAATTCACCCCTCCACTTT.

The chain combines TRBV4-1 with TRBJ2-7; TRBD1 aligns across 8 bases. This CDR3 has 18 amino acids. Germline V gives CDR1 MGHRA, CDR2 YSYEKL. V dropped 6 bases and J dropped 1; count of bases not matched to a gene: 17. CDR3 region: CASSQRGPDRALSYEQYF. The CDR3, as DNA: TGCGCCAGCAGTCAAAGGGGTCCGGACAGGGCTCTGTCCTACGAGCAGTACTTC.

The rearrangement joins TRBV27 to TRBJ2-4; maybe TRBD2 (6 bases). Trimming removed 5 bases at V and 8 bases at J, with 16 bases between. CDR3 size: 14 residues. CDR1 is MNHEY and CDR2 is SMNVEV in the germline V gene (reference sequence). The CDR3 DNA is TGTGCCAGCAGTCCGGGGAGGCCGAGAGACATTCAGTACTTC. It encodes CASSPGRPRDIQYF.

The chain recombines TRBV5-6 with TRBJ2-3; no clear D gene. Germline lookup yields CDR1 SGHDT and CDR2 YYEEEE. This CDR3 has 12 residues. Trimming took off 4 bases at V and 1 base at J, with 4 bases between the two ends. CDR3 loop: CASSRGTDTQYF. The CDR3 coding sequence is TGTGCCAGCAGCAGAGGCACAGATACGCAGTATTTT.

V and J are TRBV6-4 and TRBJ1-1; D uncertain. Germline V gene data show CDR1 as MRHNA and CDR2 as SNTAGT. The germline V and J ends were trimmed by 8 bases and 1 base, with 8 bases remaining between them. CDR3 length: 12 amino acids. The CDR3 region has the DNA TGTGCCAGCTCAGCAGGGAACACTGAAGCTTTCTTT. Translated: CASSAGNTEAFF.

CDR3 coding DNA: TGTGCCTGGGCAGGCCCGGGACCCCTTAGCGGGCAGTTCTTC. Protein product: CAWAGPGPLSGQFF. This sequence joins TRBV30 and TRBJ2-1; possibly TRBD2 for D (6 bases). Per the germline V gene, CDR1 is GTSNPN and CDR2 is SVGIG (reference sequence). The CDR3 contains 14 residues. V gave up 5 bases and J gave up 12 bases, with 23 bases separating them.

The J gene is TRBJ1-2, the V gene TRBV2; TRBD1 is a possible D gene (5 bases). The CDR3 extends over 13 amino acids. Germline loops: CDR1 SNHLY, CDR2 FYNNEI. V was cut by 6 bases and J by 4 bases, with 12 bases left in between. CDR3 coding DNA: TGTGCCAGCAGGGGGCCTCTAAGCTATGGCTACACCTTC. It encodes CASRGPLSYGYTF.

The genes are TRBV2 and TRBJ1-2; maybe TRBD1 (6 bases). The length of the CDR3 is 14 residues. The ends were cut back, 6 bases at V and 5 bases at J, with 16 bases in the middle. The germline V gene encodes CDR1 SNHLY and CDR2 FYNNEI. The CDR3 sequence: CASSTQGPKYGYTF. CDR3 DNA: TGTGCCAGCAGCACTCAGGGGCCCAAGTATGGCTACACCTTC.

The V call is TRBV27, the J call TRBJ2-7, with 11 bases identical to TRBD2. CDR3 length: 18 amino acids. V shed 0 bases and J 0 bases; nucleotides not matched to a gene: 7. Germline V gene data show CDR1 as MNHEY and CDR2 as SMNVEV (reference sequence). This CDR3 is CASSLSASGGFSSYEQYF. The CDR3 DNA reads TGTGCCAGCAGTTTATCTGCTAGCGGGGGGTTCAGCTCCTACGAGCAGTACTTC.

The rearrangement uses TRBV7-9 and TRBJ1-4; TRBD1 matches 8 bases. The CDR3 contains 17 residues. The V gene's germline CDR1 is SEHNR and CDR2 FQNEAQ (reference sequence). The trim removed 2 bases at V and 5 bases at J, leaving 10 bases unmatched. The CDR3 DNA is TGTGCCAGCAGCTTATTAGGACAGGGAAAGAGAAATGAAAAACTGTTTTTT. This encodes CASSLLGQGKRNEKLFF.

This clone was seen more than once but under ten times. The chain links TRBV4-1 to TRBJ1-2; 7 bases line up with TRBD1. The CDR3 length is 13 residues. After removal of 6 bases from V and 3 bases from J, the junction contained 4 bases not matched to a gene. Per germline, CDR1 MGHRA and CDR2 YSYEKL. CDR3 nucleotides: TGCGCCAGCAGGCCTACAGGGGACTATGGCTACACCTTC. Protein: CASRPTGDYGYTF.

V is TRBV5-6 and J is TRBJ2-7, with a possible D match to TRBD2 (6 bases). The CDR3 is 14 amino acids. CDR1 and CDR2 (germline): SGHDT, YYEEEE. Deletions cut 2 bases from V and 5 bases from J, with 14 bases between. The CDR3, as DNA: TGTGCCAGCAGCTTAGGTGGGACTGTCGACGAGCAGTACTTC. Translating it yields CASSLGGTVDEQYF.

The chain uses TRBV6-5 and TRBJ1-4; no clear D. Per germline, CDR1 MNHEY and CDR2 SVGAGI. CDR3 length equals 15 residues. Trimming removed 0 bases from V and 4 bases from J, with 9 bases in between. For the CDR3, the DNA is TGTGCCAGCAGTTACTCGCCCAGGTTTAATGAAAAACTGTTTTTT. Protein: CASSYSPRFNEKLFF.

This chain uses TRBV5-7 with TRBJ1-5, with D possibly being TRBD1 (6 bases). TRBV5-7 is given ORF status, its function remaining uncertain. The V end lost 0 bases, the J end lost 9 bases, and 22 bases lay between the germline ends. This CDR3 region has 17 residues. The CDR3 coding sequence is TGTGCCAGCAGCTTGGGGGGGCGAATTACGGGGGGTCCGCCCCAGCATTTT. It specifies CASSLGGRITGGPPQHF.

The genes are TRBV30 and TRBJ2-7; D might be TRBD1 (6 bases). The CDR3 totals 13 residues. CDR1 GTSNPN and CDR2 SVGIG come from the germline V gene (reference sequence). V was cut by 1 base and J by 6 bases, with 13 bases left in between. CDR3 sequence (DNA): TGTGCCTGGAGTGGACAGGTCGGGCTCGAGCAGTACTTC. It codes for CAWSGQVGLEQYF.

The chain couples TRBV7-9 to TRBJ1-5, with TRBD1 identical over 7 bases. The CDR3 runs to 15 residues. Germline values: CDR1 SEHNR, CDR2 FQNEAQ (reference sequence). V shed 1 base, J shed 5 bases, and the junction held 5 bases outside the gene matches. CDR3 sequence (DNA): TGTGCCAGCAGCTTAGATGGGACAGAATATCAGCCCCAGCATTTT. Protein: CASSLDGTEYQPQHF.

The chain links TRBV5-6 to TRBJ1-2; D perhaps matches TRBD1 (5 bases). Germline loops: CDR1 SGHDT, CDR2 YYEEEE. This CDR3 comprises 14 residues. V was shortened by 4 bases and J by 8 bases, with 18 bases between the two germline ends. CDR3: CASSLAGWTRGYTF. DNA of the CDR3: TGTGCCAGCAGCCTCGCCGGGTGGACACGCGGCTACACCTTC.

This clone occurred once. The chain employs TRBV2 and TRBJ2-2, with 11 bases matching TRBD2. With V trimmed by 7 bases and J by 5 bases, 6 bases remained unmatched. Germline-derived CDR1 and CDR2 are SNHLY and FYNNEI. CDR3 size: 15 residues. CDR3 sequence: CASTGSGGATGELFF. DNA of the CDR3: TGTGCCAGCACCGGTAGCGGGGGGGCGACCGGGGAGCTGTTTTTT.

CDR3 region: CASSEQDYGYTF. The CDR3 DNA reads TGTGCCAGCAGTGAACAGGACTATGGCTACACCTTC. The chain combines TRBV2 with TRBJ1-2; D remains ambiguous. The CDR3 covers 12 residues. Per the germline V gene, CDR1 is SNHLY and CDR2 is FYNNEI. The V gene lost 2 bases and the J gene lost 3 bases, with 4 bases spanning the gap. Together with reference TRBV2 and TRBJ1-2, the CDR3 gives the full variable domain: EPEVTQTPSHQVTQMGQEVILRCVPISNHLYFYWYRQILGQKVEFLVSFYNNEISEKSEIFDDQFSVERPDGSNFTLKIRSTKLEDSAMYFCASSEQDYGYTFGSGTRLTVV.

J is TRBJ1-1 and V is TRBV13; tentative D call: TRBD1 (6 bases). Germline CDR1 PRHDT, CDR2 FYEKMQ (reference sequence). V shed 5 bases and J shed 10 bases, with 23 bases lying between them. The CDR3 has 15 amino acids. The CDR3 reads CASSLRGEGRGGAFF. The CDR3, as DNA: TGTGCCAGCAGCCTAAGGGGGGAGGGGCGGGGAGGAGCTTTCTTT.

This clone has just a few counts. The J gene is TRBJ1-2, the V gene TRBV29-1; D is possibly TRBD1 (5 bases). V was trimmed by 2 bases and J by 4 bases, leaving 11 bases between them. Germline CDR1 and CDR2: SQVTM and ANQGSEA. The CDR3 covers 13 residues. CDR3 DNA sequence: TGCAGCGTTGAATTGTACGGGGGCTATGGCTACACCTTC. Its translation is CSVELYGGYGYTF.